The present entry profiles one TCR beta chain with its context. Its antigen is undetermined. The method was immunoSEQ multiplex PCR; TCRdb's version includes in-frame clones alone and lacks a portion of them. There are around 600,000 clones in the sample; around 97% occur only once, and around 0.057% lies in the top ten. The source of the sample is a study of shared clonotypes between healthy human individuals. The study, taken as a whole, reports: When compared with the clonotypes that were shared by all four sorted-subset donors, the non-shared clonotypes turned out to have lower generation probabilities.

This CDR3 region has 17 residues. Germline V gives CDR1 MNHEY, CDR2 SMNVEV (reference sequence). Losses at the gene ends were 4 bases for V and 4 bases for J; bases not matched to a gene: 8. This TCR derives from a woman in her twenties or thirties in good health. Sequenced material: naive CD4+ T cells sorted from blood. Subset given: CD45RA+ positively selected. This chain uses TRBV27 with TRBJ2-4, with TRBD2 identical over 12 bases. The CDR3 is CASSWTSGTRVKNIQYF. The DNA of the CDR3 is TGTGCCAGCAGTTGGACTAGCGGGACCAGGGTGAAAAACATTCAGTACTTC.